This T cell receptor (beta chain) was captured by sequencing in a study of blood T cell repertoires in COVID-19. Study summary: Sites in the United States, Italy and Spain provided acute and convalescent COVID-19 samples. PBMCs, B-cell-depleted T cells, or T cells were the source of the cDNA or gDNA that made up the material.

The germline V gene has CDR1 SNHLY and CDR2 FYNNEI. The CDR3 is 19 residues long. V lost 7 bases and J 0 bases, leaving 28 bases between the germline ends. How the authors handled the data: Nucleated cell counts were estimated from reference gene primer amplification. Profiled with immunoSEQ multiplex PCR; TCRdb holds only in-frame clones, not every one. V and J calls and clone size are as listed in that table; D and trimming were resolved from the DNA. The sample has roughly 200,000 clones; roughly 87% are singletons. This clonotype was obtained from a man in his fifties or sixties with active or convalescent COVID-19. V is TRBV2 and J is TRBJ2-7; maybe TRBD2 (7 bases). The specimen was peripheral blood. The CDR3 sequence: CASNQKGLEGGISSYEQYF. Written as DNA, the CDR3 is TGTGCCAGCAATCAGAAAGGGCTTGAGGGGGGGATAAGCTCCTACGAGCAGTACTTC.